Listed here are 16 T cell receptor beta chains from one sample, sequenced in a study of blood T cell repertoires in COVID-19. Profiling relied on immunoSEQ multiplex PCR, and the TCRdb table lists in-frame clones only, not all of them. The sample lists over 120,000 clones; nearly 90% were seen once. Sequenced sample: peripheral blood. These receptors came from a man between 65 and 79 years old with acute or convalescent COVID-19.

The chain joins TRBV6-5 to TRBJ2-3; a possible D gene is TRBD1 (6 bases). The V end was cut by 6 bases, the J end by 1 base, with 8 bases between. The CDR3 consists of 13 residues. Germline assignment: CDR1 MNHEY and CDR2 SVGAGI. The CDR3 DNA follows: TGTGCCAGCAGCAGACAGGGCACAGATACGCAGTATTTT. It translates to CASSRQGTDTQYF.

This CDR3 is CASSQTLAGGRLNEQFF. The CDR3 DNA reads TGCGCCAGCAGCCAAACCTTAGCGGGGGGGCGCCTCAATGAGCAGTTCTTC. The chain employs TRBV4-1 and TRBJ2-1, with 11 nucleotides matching TRBD2. The CDR3 length is 17 residues. From germline, CDR1 is MGHRA and CDR2 YSYEKL. The V and J ends lost 2 bases and 6 bases, in that order; junction bases with no gene match: 9.

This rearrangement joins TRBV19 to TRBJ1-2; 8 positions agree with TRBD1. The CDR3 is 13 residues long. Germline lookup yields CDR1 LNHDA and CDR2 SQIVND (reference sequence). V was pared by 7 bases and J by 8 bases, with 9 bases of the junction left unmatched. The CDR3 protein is CASTGQGLEGYTF. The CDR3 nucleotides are TGTGCCAGTACCGGACAGGGATTAGAGGGCTACACCTTC.

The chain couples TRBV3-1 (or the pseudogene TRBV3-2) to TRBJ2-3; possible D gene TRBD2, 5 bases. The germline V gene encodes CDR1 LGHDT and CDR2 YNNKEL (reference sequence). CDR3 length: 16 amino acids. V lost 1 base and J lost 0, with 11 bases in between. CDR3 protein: CASSQGVATSTDTQYF. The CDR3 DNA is TGTGCCAGCAGCCAAGGGGTAGCGACAAGCACAGATACGCAGTATTTT.

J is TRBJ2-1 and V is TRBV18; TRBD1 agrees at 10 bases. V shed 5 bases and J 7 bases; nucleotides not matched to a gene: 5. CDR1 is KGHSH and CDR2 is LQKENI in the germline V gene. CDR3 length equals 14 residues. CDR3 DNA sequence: TGTGCCAGCTCAAGACCGGGACAGGGGAATGAGCAGTTCTTC. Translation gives CASSRPGQGNEQFF.

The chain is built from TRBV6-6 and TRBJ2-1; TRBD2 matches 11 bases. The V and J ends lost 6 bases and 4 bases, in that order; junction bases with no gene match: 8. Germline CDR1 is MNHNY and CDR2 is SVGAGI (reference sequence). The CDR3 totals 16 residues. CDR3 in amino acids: CASRRKTSGGYNEQFF. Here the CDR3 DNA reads TGTGCCAGCAGAAGAAAAACTAGCGGGGGATACAATGAGCAGTTCTTC.

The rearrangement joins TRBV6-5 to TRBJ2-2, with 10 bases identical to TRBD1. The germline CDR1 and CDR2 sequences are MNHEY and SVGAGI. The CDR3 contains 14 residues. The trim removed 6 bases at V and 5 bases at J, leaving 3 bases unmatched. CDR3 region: CASRRTGGTGELFF. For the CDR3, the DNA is TGTGCCAGCAGGAGGACAGGGGGAACCGGGGAGCTGTTTTTT.

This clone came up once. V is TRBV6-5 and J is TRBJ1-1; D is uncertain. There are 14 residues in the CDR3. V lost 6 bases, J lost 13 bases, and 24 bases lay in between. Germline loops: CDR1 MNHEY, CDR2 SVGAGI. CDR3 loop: CASSHNSRPVGVFF. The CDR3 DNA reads TGTGCCAGCAGCCACAACAGCAGGCCTGTTGGTGTTTTCTTT.

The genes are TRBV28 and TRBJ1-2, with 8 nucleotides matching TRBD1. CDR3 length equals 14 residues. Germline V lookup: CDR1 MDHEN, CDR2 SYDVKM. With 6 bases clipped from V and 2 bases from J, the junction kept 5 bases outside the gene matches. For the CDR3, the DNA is TGTGCCAGCAGGATGACAGGGGCAAACTATGGCTACACCTTC. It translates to CASRMTGANYGYTF.

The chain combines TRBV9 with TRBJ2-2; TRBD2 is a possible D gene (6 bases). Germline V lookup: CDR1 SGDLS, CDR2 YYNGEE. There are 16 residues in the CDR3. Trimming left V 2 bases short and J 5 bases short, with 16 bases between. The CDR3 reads CASSVDSLARTGELFF. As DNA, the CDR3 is TGTGCCAGCAGCGTTGATAGTCTAGCGCGTACCGGGGAGCTGTTTTTT.

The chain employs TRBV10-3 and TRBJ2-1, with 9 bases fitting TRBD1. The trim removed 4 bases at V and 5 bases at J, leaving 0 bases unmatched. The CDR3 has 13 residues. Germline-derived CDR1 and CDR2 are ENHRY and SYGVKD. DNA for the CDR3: TGTGCCATCAGTGGGACAGGGGACAATGAGCAGTTCTTC. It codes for CAISGTGDNEQFF.

The CDR3 sequence: CASSSVLVGEYSNQPQHF. CDR3 in DNA: TGTGCCAGCAGCTCAGTCTTAGTTGGGGAGTATAGCAATCAGCCCCAGCATTTT. The chain joins TRBV7-8 to TRBJ1-5; D is unresolved. CDR3 length: 18 amino acids. Per germline, CDR1 SGHVS and CDR2 FQNEAQ. The V gene lost 4 bases and the J gene lost 0 bases, with 19 bases spanning the gap.

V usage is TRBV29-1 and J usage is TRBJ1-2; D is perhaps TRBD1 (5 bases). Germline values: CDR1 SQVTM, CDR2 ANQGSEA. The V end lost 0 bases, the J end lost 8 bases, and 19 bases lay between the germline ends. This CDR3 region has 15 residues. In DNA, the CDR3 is TGCAGCGTTGAAGATGGCGGACGGTCAGGGAAGGGCTACACCTTC. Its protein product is CSVEDGGRSGKGYTF.

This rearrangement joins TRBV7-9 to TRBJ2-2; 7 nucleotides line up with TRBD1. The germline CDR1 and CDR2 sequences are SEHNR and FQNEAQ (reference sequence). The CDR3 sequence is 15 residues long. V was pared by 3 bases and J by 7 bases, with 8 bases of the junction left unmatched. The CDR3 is CASSFLDRAVGELFF. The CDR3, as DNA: TGTGCCAGCAGCTTTCTTGACAGGGCAGTCGGGGAGCTGTTTTTT.

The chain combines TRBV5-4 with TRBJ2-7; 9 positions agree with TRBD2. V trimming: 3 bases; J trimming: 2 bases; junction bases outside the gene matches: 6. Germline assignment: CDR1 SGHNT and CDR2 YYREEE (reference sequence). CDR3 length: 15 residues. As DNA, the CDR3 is TGTGCCAGCAGCTCCCTGGGACTAGCTCCCTACGAGCAGTACTTC. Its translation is CASSSLGLAPYEQYF.

CDR3 protein: CSASLASDGEQYF. CDR3 DNA sequence: TGCAGTGCTAGTCTAGCGTCCGATGGCGAGCAGTACTTC. This chain connects TRBV20-1 to TRBJ2-7; possible D gene TRBD2, 6 bases. Trimming removed 3 bases at V and 6 bases at J, with 15 bases between. There are 13 residues in the CDR3. Germline CDR1 DFQATT, CDR2 SNEGSKA (reference sequence).